This T cell receptor beta chain was captured by sequencing in a study of cytomegalovirus exposure and HLA in healthy donors. The CDR3 is made up of 15 amino acids. Germline V gene lookup returns CDR1 MGHDK and CDR2 SYGVNS. Trimming took off 8 bases at V and 0 bases at J, with 13 bases between the two ends. Study-wide results and caveats: Some segments of the V type, notably TRBV6-2 and TRBV6-3, were excluded as indistinguishable.

60 Vbeta and 13 Jbeta primers were used in PCR. Here immunoSEQ multiplex PCR was the method, and the copy in TCRdb shows in-frame clones only, minus some. The sample includes hundreds of thousands of clones, roughly 80% of them seen just once. This clone has only a few counts. Its antigen is not identified. This TCR derives from a male donor in good health and CMV-seronegative. The sequencing input was PBMCs. V usage is TRBV25-1 and J usage is TRBJ1-4; unclear D gene. The CDR3 sequence: CASAGSLATNEKLFF. CDR3 coding DNA: TGTGCCAGCGCCGGGAGCCTTGCAACTAATGAAAAACTGTTTTTT.